This T cell receptor beta chain was retrieved from a study of blood T cell repertoires in COVID-19 (dated by TCRdb to about 2020). For the wider study: Collaborator samples came from the United States, Italy and Spain and covered acute and convalescent phases of COVID-19. The prospective study material was composed of cDNA or gDNA derived from T cells, B-cell-depleted T cells, or PBMCs. The dataset comprised deeply sampled blood TCRbeta repertoires from subjects exposed to, actively infected with, or recovered from COVID-19. The repertoires were released in a freely available public database intended as a resource for research on the immune response to SARS-CoV-2. The samples were drawn from the first 160 participants of the ongoing ImmuneRACE study and from 1,254 subjects provided by 6 global collaborators. A de-identified subject ID, COVID-19 status, age in years and sex were almost always included in the sample metadata. Where HLA class I and class II types were available, the types were taken from metadata supplied by the sample provider, not from assay-based typing. Beyond this particular receptor, the publication reports: Clinical and demographic metadata were provided uncurated, with the amount varying by source and participant.

As regards this clone: Its antigen target is currently unknown. It has no much larger one-base neighbor in the sample; base qualities were not kept.

TCRbeta CDR3 regions were amplified from genomic DNA using the immunoSEQ Assay, a bias-controlled multiplex PCR. From the authors' description of their analysis: The number of nucleated cells in each sample was estimated by amplification of reference gene primers within the assay. Sequence reads were collapsed and filtered to measure the absolute abundance of every unique TCRbeta CDR3 rearrangement. For each sample, productive Simpson clonality was calculated as the square root of Simpson's diversity index over productive rearrangements. TCRdb limited this immuneACCESS table to in-frame rearrangements with V and J called. A share of clones is missing; checked studies link under half to unresolved V genes, and the rest is unexplained. V, J and clone size are those of that table, while D and trimming were read from the DNA. The sample has 65,000 to 90,000 clones on record, 90% to 95% of them singletons. The ten largest account for 5.8% of the sample.

The collaborating institutions used their own protocols to collect whole blood in K2EDTA tubes. For TCRbeta analysis, collaborators shipped samples as frozen whole blood, isolated PBMCs, or DNA extracted from either of those sample types. Trimming takes 6 bases off V and 0 bases off J; junction bases not matched to a gene: 6. Inclusive of the bounding cysteine and phenylalanine, the CDR3 is 16 residues long. Only the CDR3 portion is preserved as DNA: 48 bases, with reading frame beginning at the first base. CDR1 and CDR2 were assigned from the germline V gene (reference sequence) as SEHNR and FQNEAQ.

Sequencing used peripheral blood. The TCR sequence derives from a human donor in a cohort sampled during active COVID-19. The sequence joins TRBV7-9 to TRBJ2-3, with 10 central nucleotides matching TRBD1. The DNA sequence is TGTGCCAGCAGGCCGACAGGGGGCCGAAGCACAGATACGCAGTATTTT. Translated, it reads CASRPTGGRSTDTQYF.